These T cell receptor beta chains were read from a single sample in a study of shared clonotypes between healthy human individuals. The assay was immunoSEQ multiplex PCR, and TCRdb's table has in-frame clones only and misses some. The table shows 2 million to 2.5 million clones, with 90% to 96% occurring only once. Sequenced: naive CD4+ T cells sorted from blood. The source of these receptors is a man between 18 and 35 years old in good health. CDR3s include the opening cysteine and the closing phenylalanine or tryptophan.

>TRBV19|TRBJ2-3
CASSGPGGYTDTQYF
>TRBV15|TRBJ2-2
CATSKTSGGGTGELFF
>TRBV5-4|TRBJ2-7
CASSSTSGRYEQYF
>TRBV12-2|TRBJ2-3
CASRPTSGRAGGNTQYF
>TRBV5-1|TRBJ2-2
CASSPGLAGLTNTGELFF
>TRBV6-6|TRBJ2-7
CASRGRDYLYEQYF
>TRBV28|TRBJ1-1
CASSLGGVQMTFF
>TRBV25-1|TRBJ2-5
CASSEGSGTTGETQYF
>TRBV5-1|TRBJ2-7
CASSSEPGPTNEQYF
>TRBV10-3|TRBJ1-1
CAISDWTGMNTEAFF
>TRBV7-2|TRBJ2-1
CASIPHMGGTYNEQFF
>TRBV5-4|TRBJ2-7
CASSLASRTYEQYF
>TRBV18|TRBJ2-7
CASSPTGGEQYF
>TRBV12-5|TRBJ2-3
CASGQGLAGYF
>TRBV6-1|TRBJ1-2
CASKGGNYGYTF
>TRBV7-2|TRBJ2-5
CASSLGWGGETQYF
>TRBV7-2|TRBJ2-7
CASSLDLRGGEQYF
>TRBV28|TRBJ2-7
CASSLVTGQSSYEQYF
>TRBV11-2|TRBJ2-7
CASSRLLARGYEQYF
>TRBV5-4|TRBJ1-1
CASSPNGGSAFF
>TRBV27|TRBJ2-7
CASSFALGGSGTLEQYF
>TRBV25-1|TRBJ2-7
CASSEAGRPYEQYF
>TRBV5-6|TRBJ1-2
CASSLVAAGYGYTF
>TRBV20-1|TRBJ2-7
CSARDSGGQYF
>TRBV7-9|TRBJ1-1
CASSSGQRGTTEAFF
>TRBV10-2|TRBJ1-6
CASSLGQGESRSPLHF
>TRBV29-1|TRBJ2-1
CSVEIGGSLGNEQFF
>TRBV15|TRBJ1-2
CATSRAQKNYGYTF
>TRBV30|TRBJ1-1
CAWSVLRGRAEAFF
>TRBV19|TRBJ2-4
CASTQDRRQENIQYF
>TRBV30|TRBJ1-6
CACSTGSLSPLHF
>TRBV6-1|TRBJ1-2
CASSEVGFYGYTF
>TRBV5-4|TRBJ1-3
CASSRRAGGDGNTIYF
>TRBV2|TRBJ2-3
CASRRDRPFTDTQYF
>TRBV29-1|TRBJ1-1
CSAFVGPGSEAFF
>TRBV6-6|TRBJ2-1
CASSYSGQGQFF
>TRBV6-1|TRBJ1-1
CASGWGGSEAFF
>TRBV5-1|TRBJ2-7
CASSSGQQPYEQYF
>TRBV19|TRBJ1-6
CASSMQTGNSPLHF
>TRBV2|TRBJ1-1
CASNGRLNTEAFF
>TRBV14|TRBJ2-5
CASSQNRQGAETQYF
>TRBV28|TRBJ2-2
CASGSHGRNTGELFF
>TRBV9|TRBJ2-7
CASSVDAASYEQYF
>TRBV18|TRBJ1-1
CASSPLGPTEAFF
>TRBV29-1|TRBJ2-7
CSVRTGVGGNYEQYF
>TRBV18|TRBJ2-6
CASSPDTGANVLTF